The entry that follows covers one T cell receptor (beta chain) sequence. Its antigen is still unknown. Using immunoSEQ multiplex PCR, the repertoire was profiled, and TCRdb retains in-frame clones only, with some absent. The sample has approximately 92,000 clones, about nine tenths seen once. The V end lost 1 base, the J end lost 4 bases, and 15 bases lay between the germline ends. There are 17 residues in the CDR3. Germline V lookup: CDR1 SGHRS, CDR2 YFSETQ. The sample originates from a study of T cell responses to AZD1222 COVID-19 vaccine. Overall study results and limits: Along spike, vaccine-associated CD4 TCRs were found throughout, with dominance at 160-218 and 743-854. Epitopes outside B.1.351 and B.1.1.7 mutated regions reportedly drew nearly half of spike TCRs.

This chain connects TRBV5-1 to TRBJ2-6, with D unclear. This clonotype originated in an adult in good health. The sequencing used peripheral blood, collected on day 0 of AZD1222 vaccination. The CDR3 DNA reads TGCGCCAGCAGCTTGATTGGAAGAACGGCCGGGGCCAACGTCCTGACTTTC. Its protein is CASSLIGRTAGANVLTF.